This TCR beta chain was sequenced in a study of tissue T cells after allogeneic stem cell transplantation (dated by TCRdb to between 2021 and 2024). Background on the whole study: Using research autopsies of patients with and without GVHD, plus mouse models of GVHD, the study profiled TCR beta repertoires across many tissues. On the human side, the study was prospective and observational, with no blinding or randomization. Paper-wide results and their limitations: Sampling depth was acknowledged as a limitation, and the patient cohort was both small and clinically heterogeneous. Blood and spleen T cells captured only a limited portion of the TCR repertoire detected in tissues, in both patients and mice. Not many T cell clones showed up in more than one patient, yet clustering based on motifs uncovered repertoire signatures that were shared across patients in a tissue-specific way. Within patients, how anatomically similar the tissues were was a key factor in shaping TCR repertoire composition, regardless of disease or transplant status. Which tissue TCRs were alloreactive or antigen-specific was not determined in the study, and some clones might have been persisting host cells.

This clone was counted a single time. The target of this receptor is not known. The receptor originates from a mouse, and its gene names and germline sequences are accordingly murine. The CDR3 is cut off 1 residue early in the read; its end comes from the germline J gene. The time point label here, explained by the study, means: mouse harvest day 7 after allogeneic transplant. Each mouse graft consisted of 10^7 T-cell-depleted bone marrow cells plus 10^6 splenic CD5+ T cells and was given by tail vein injection. GVHD in mice was modeled with a major MHC-mismatch B6 (H2b) into BALB/c (H2d) model, and tissues were profiled at day 7 or 14. On day 7 or 14 post-transplant, mouse tissues and retro-orbital blood were harvested with separate sterile tools for each animal, and livers were flushed before harvest. Before genomic DNA isolation with the DNeasy Blood & Tissue Kit, mouse tissues were minced using razor blades in buffered saline.

The library was built by means of the immunoSEQ multiplex PCR assay. Adaptive Biotechnologies performed TCRbeta CDR3 sequencing at survey depth and reported CDR3 sequences, V/J genes, productive frequency, and template counts. TCR beta CDR3 regions were amplified from genomic DNA instead of RNA. Regarding the original processing steps: Jensen-Shannon divergence served to quantify pairwise repertoire overlap between tissues, with 0 meaning identical and 1 meaning complete divergence. Tissues were clustered by single-linkage agglomerative hierarchical clustering of pairwise JSD values and displayed as dendrograms. All patient samples were analyzed with GLIPH2 using simulation_depth 1000, kmer_min_depth 3 and cdr3_length_cutoff 8, and only groups containing more than two unique CDR3s were kept. A standardized tissue-overlap score was calculated by extrapolating Jaccard GLIPH-group overlap across patients to a standard repertoire size of 1000 clones. Associations of diversity with clinical or experimental variables used linear mixed-effect models with tissue fixed effects and individual random effects. TCRdb provides this immuneACCESS table in a form limited to in-frame rearrangements. Some clones are lacking; in checked studies, under half of them reflect an unresolved V gene, and why the rest are absent is not known. D and trimming were read from the DNA, whereas the V and J calls and clone size are those reported in that table. In this sample the table shows roughly 5,300 clones, over 50% of which occur a single time. 9% of the sample rests with the top ten.

The CDR3 holds 13 amino acids from the cysteine to the phenylalanine. The 36 bases shown cover part of the CDR3, and their frame starts at base 1. Unmatched junction bases come to 1, with V trimmed by 6 bases and J by 6 bases. From the germline V gene (reference sequence), CDR1 is LGHDT and CDR2 is YNNKQL. Specimen: gut tissue. This TCR was recovered from a female BALB/c mouse given C57BL/6 T cells with graft-versus-host disease after an allogeneic hematopoietic cell transplant. The sequence links TRBV4 to TRBJ2-7, and 14 junctional nucleotides match TRBD2. The CDR3 bases that were read are TGTGCCAGCAGAGGGACTGGGGGGGCTGAACAGTAC. The encoded protein is CASRGTGGAEQY. The full CDR3 reads CASRGTGGAEQYF.